This T cell receptor beta chain was documented in a study of blood T cell repertoires in COVID-19. Study-wide context: Acute and convalescent COVID-19 samples came from the United States, Italy and Spain. The analysed material was cDNA or gDNA that came from T cells, B-cell-depleted T cells, or PBMCs.

Authors' processing steps: Estimation of nucleated cell counts was performed using reference gene primer amplification. Repertoires were generated with immunoSEQ multiplex PCR, while TCRdb's copy carries only in-frame clones and drops some. That table is the source of V, J and clone size, and D and trimming were worked out from the DNA. The sample yields 100,000 or so clones, roughly 80% seen once. Germline V CDR1 and CDR2: SGHTA, FQGNSA. The V segment lost 5 bases and the J segment 5 bases; nucleotides outside the gene matches: 12. The CDR3 extends over 16 amino acids. The sequenced sample consisted of peripheral blood. The chain uses TRBV7-2 and TRBJ2-3; TRBD1 aligns across 8 bases. This sequence was found in a woman aged 70 to 79 with acute or convalescent COVID-19. CDR3 in amino acids: CASSPRNRGAVDTQYF. CDR3 DNA sequence: TGTGCCAGCAGCCCCCGAAACAGGGGGGCGGTAGATACGCAGTATTTT.